This is a list of T cell receptor beta chains from one sample in a study of cytomegalovirus exposure and HLA in healthy donors. Here immunoSEQ multiplex PCR was the method, and the copy in TCRdb shows in-frame clones only, minus some. The sample holds fewer than 200,000 clones, 70% to 90% seen once. The sample consisted of PBMCs. The receptors here all came from a woman between 18 and 29 years old in good health and CMV-seronegative. Both conserved end residues are part of each CDR3. The D gene is left open where the match is weak. The listing skips clone size in some rows; elsewhere it reads once, few, many or a size class.

>.|TRBJ2-1|TRBD2|TRBV7-8
CASSFQVAGESSEQFF
TGTGCCAGCAGCTTCCAGGTAGCGGGAGAAAGTAGTGAGCAGTTCTTC
>few|TRBJ1-2|.|TRBV5-6
CASSRNSYGYTF
TGTGCCAGCAGCCGGAACAGCTATGGCTACACCTTC
>.|TRBJ2-1|TRBD2|TRBV5-1
CASSSLGEGSYNEQFF
TGCGCCAGCAGCTCGCTAGGGGAGGGATCCTACAATGAGCAGTTCTTC
>.|TRBJ2-1|.|TRBV1
CTSSQILARSYNEQFF
TGCACCAGCAGCCAGATCCTAGCGAGATCCTACAATGAGCAGTTCTTC
>.|TRBJ1-1|.|TRBV4-3
CASSQDFVRPEAFF
TGCGCCAGCAGCCAAGATTTTGTTCGTCCTGAAGCTTTCTTT
>few|TRBJ2-7|TRBD1|TRBV11-3
CASSLGTGDFYEQYF
TGTGCCAGCAGCCTCGGGACAGGTGATTTTTACGAGCAGTACTTC
>once|TRBJ1-4|.|TRBV28
CASSWTGGPANEKLFF
TGTGCCAGCAGTTGGACCGGCGGGCCGGCTAATGAAAAACTGTTTTTT
>.|TRBJ2-3|TRBD1|TRBV5-1
CASSLGTGHTDTQYF
TGCGCCAGCAGCTTGGGGACAGGCCATACAGATACGCAGTATTTT
>once|TRBJ2-3|TRBD1|TRBV9
CASSRGQAHRDTQYF
TGTGCCAGCAGCCGAGGACAGGCTCATCGAGATACGCAGTATTTT
>.|TRBJ1-1|TRBD1|TRBV19
CASGTSLDREHTEAFF
TGTGCCAGTGGTACCTCGTTGGACAGGGAGCACACTGAAGCTTTCTTT
>few|TRBJ1-5|TRBD1|TRBV6-6
CASSQERGQGQPQHF
TGTGCCAGCAGCCAGGAGAGGGGGCAAGGTCAGCCCCAGCATTTT
>.|TRBJ1-1|.|TRBV5-1
CASSVDGVNTEAFF
TGCGCCAGCAGCGTTGACGGAGTTAACACTGAAGCTTTCTTT
>.|TRBJ2-1|.|TRBV28
CASSNPAGSWGEQFF
TGTGCCAGCAGCAACCCTGCGGGAAGTTGGGGTGAGCAGTTCTTC
>.|TRBJ2-1|TRBD2|TRBV18
CASSRGLAGAEQFF
TGTGCCAGCTCCCGAGGACTAGCGGGAGCTGAGCAGTTCTTC
>.|TRBJ2-1|.|TRBV4-1
CASSQDATVFSYNEQFF
TGCGCCAGCAGCCAAGACGCGACAGTGTTCTCCTACAATGAGCAGTTCTTC
>few|TRBJ2-5|TRBD2|TRBV7-9
CASSFGPAGVETQYF
TGTGCCAGCAGCTTTGGTCCAGCGGGGGTAGAGACCCAGTACTTC
>.|TRBJ1-1|.|TRBV28
CASSETGYTEAFF
TGTGCCAGCAGTGAAACAGGGTACACTGAAGCTTTCTTT
>.|TRBJ2-1|.|TRBV7-3
CASSLMRNNEQFF
TGTGCCAGCAGCTTAATGCGGAACAATGAGCAGTTCTTC
>.|TRBJ1-1|.|TRBV28
CASSRQVGNTEAFF
TGTGCCAGCAGCCGACAGGTTGGCAACACTGAAGCTTTCTTT
>.|TRBJ2-1|TRBD2|TRBV19
CASSSFQERLAGGGGEQFF
TGTGCCAGTAGTTCTTTCCAGGAGAGGTTGGCGGGAGGAGGTGGTGAGCAGTTCTTC
>.|TRBJ2-1|.|TRBV7-9
CASSLSGGFDEQFF
TGTGCCAGCAGCTTATCGGGTGGATTCGATGAGCAGTTCTTC
>.|TRBJ1-2|TRBD1|TRBV25-1
CASSDPGQVSGGYTF
TGTGCCAGCAGTGACCCGGGACAGGTTTCGGGTGGCTACACCTTC
>.|TRBJ1-5|.|TRBV18
CASSRTGGGLNQPQHF
TGTGCCAGCTCACGGACGGGCGGGGGACTCAATCAGCCCCAGCATTTT
>.|TRBJ2-7|.|TRBV19
CAARGAREQYF
TGTGCCGCCCGGGGGGCTCGGGAGCAGTACTTC
>.|TRBJ2-5|.|TRBV10-2
CASSIRGSPLETQYF
TGCGCCAGCAGTATCCGGGGGTCCCCTCTGGAGACCCAGTACTTC
>.|TRBJ2-7|TRBD2|TRBV29-1
CSVERRGRGEQYF
TGCAGCGTTGAAAGACGCGGGAGGGGCGAGCAGTACTTC
>.|TRBJ1-2|.|TRBV19
CASSMVFGGPGPNGYTF
TGTGCCAGTAGTATGGTATTCGGGGGACCGGGGCCCAATGGCTACACCTTC
>.|TRBJ2-1|TRBD2|TRBV7-2
CASSSSGAGEQFF
TGTGCCAGCAGCTCTAGCGGGGCAGGTGAGCAGTTCTTC
>.|TRBJ1-4|.|TRBV30
CAWSLGGRGEKLFF
TGTGCCTGGAGCCTGGGGGGGCGGGGAGAAAAACTGTTTTTT
>.|TRBJ1-2|.|TRBV28
CASSRWGRIYGYTF
TGTGCCAGCAGTAGATGGGGCAGGATCTATGGCTACACCTTC
>.|TRBJ2-5|TRBD1|TRBV27
CASSFTGTGRTQYF
TGTGCCAGCAGTTTTACCGGGACAGGGCGGACCCAGTACTTC
>.|TRBJ2-7|TRBD1|TRBV2
CASSDGTGPYEQYF
TGTGCCAGCAGTGATGGGACAGGGCCCTACGAGCAGTACTTC
>few|TRBJ1-1|.|TRBV6-6
CASSLGGQRTEAFF
TGTGCCAGCAGTTTGGGGGGGCAGAGGACTGAAGCTTTCTTT
>.|TRBJ1-5|TRBD1|TRBV7-2
CASAPGQGYSNQPQHF
TGTGCCAGCGCCCCGGGACAGGGGTATAGCAATCAGCCCCAGCATTTT
>once|TRBJ1-2|.|TRBV19
CASSGGQEISGYTF
TGTGCCAGTAGTGGGGGACAAGAGATTTCTGGCTACACCTTC
>.|TRBJ1-4|.|TRBV5-1
CASSLVQGGEKLFF
TGCGCCAGCAGCTTGGTGCAGGGTGGAGAAAAACTGTTTTTT
>.|TRBJ2-2|TRBD2|TRBV25-1
CASSDQTSGWTTGELFF
TGTGCCAGCAGTGATCAAACTAGCGGTTGGACCACCGGGGAGCTGTTTTTT
>.|TRBJ1-5|TRBD1|TRBV6-5
CASSSGGIESQPQHF
TGTGCCAGCAGTTCAGGGGGTATAGAGTCTCAGCCCCAGCATTTT
>.|TRBJ2-5|.|TRBV27
CASSQSFSGTANQETQYF
TGTGCCAGCAGTCAATCTTTTAGCGGGACAGCGAACCAAGAGACCCAGTACTTC
>.|TRBJ2-5|.|TRBV7-9
CSSSLVPGTQETQYF
TGTTCCAGCAGCTTAGTTCCGGGAACCCAAGAGACCCAGTACTTC
>.|TRBJ2-7|.|TRBV28
CASSPPSTLSYEQYF
TGTGCCAGCAGCCCCCCGAGTACTCTCTCCTACGAGCAGTACTTC
>.|TRBJ1-1|TRBD1|TRBV6-5
CASSYGTGGEAFF
TGTGCCAGCAGTTATGGGACAGGGGGTGAAGCTTTCTTT
>.|TRBJ1-4|.|TRBV2
CASSETAEKLFF
TGTGCCAGCAGTGAAACAGCTGAAAAACTGTTTTTT
>.|TRBJ1-3|TRBD1|TRBV2
CASSVRGVSYRTGTGNTIYF
TGTGCCAGCAGTGTGCGAGGGGTATCTTACAGGACAGGGACTGGAAACACCATATATTTT
>.|TRBJ2-3|TRBD2|TRBV5-1
CASSFGGGPGTDTQYF
TGCGCCAGCAGCTTCGGGGGGGGGCCCGGCACAGATACGCAGTATTTT
>.|TRBJ2-2|.|TRBV11-1
CASSSRGSLIGELFF
TGTGCCAGCAGCTCCCGGGGGTCCCTGATCGGGGAGCTGTTTTTT
>.|TRBJ2-2|.|TRBV25-1
CASSEVGDTGELFF
TGTGCCAGCAGTGAAGTCGGAGACACCGGGGAGCTGTTTTTT
>.|TRBJ2-1|TRBD1|TRBV25-1
CASARGLAYNEQFF
TGTGCCAGCGCCAGGGGGCTAGCCTACAATGAGCAGTTCTTC
>.|TRBJ1-5|.|TRBV28
CASYRAAHQPQHF
TGTGCCAGCTACAGGGCAGCACATCAGCCCCAGCATTTT
>.|TRBJ2-2|.|TRBV5-6
CASLSMLVTGELFF
TGTGCCAGCCTCTCGATGCTAGTCACCGGGGAGCTGTTTTTT
>.|TRBJ2-3|TRBD2|TRBV29-1
CSVVPAGGTQYF
TGCAGCGTTGTTCCAGCGGGGGGAACGCAGTATTTT
>.|TRBJ2-7|TRBD1|TRBV15
CATSGTGTQGGGEQYF
TGTGCCACCAGCGGGACGGGAACACAGGGGGGCGGCGAGCAGTACTTC
>.|TRBJ1-5|.|TRBV7-9
CASSLGEGSNQPQHF
TGTGCCAGCAGCTTAGGCGAGGGAAGCAATCAGCCCCAGCATTTT
>once|TRBJ1-5|TRBD1|TRBV7-2
CASSLASTGTNQPQHF
TGTGCCAGCAGCTTAGCTTCGACAGGGACTAATCAGCCCCAGCATTTT
>.|TRBJ2-3|TRBD2|TRBV7-8
CASSLQGLAGYSSTDTQYF
TGTGCCAGCAGCTTACAGGGACTAGCGGGATACTCTAGCACAGATACGCAGTATTTT